This T cell receptor beta chain was profiled in a study of T-cell memory formation after mild COVID-19. This clonotype came up many times. TCRdb independently ran MiXCR on the 5' RACE reads; one entry per CDR3 protein. The sample consists of 95,000 to 110,000 distinct CDR3 sequences, around an eighth of them appearing once. This TCR was sampled from a man aged 18 to 30 who had mild COVID-19 (a few samples of this study predate the infection). Cell type and time point are not known. Sequenced sample: PBMCs or a T cell subset sorted from them (not recorded which).

CDR3 protein: CASSLRLYSNQPQHF. The DNA of the CDR3 is TGTGCCAGCAGCTTAAGGTTGTATAGCAATCAGCCCCAGCATTTT. This sequence joins TRBV5-5 and TRBJ1-5; D is uncertain. Trimming left V 2 bases short and J 0 bases short, with 9 bases between. The CDR3 has 15 amino acids. Germline CDR1 SGHKS, CDR2 YYEKEE (reference sequence).